Following are 4 T cell receptor beta chains from one sample sequenced in a study of blood T cells in healthy people across ages. A J-beta primer mix and a sample-barcoded 5' primer were used in a second PCR of about 7 to 12 cycles. Using its own MiXCR run on the 5' RACE reads, TCRdb lists one record per CDR3 protein. The data hold 600,000 to 1,000,000 distinct CDR3 sequences, with 58% observed a single time. The sample was blood. Source of these receptors: a man aged 30-40 years in good health.

This chain links TRBV25-1 with TRBJ2-1; 9 bases are a match to TRBD2. Germline CDR1 reads MGHDK; CDR2 reads SYGVNS. V shed 3 bases, J shed 1 base, and the junction held 4 bases outside the gene matches. This CDR3 contains 16 residues. CDR3 sequence reads: CASSDLGLASYNEQFF. The DNA for the CDR3 is TGTGCCAGCAGTGACCTCGGACTAGCGTCCTACAATGAGCAGTTCTTC.

The gene calls are TRBV10-3 and TRBJ1-5; the D gene is possibly TRBD1 (5 bases). The CDR3 loop spans 16 amino acids. Trimming stripped 0 bases from V and 6 bases from J, with 15 bases between. Germline V gene sequence: CDR1 ENHRY, CDR2 SYGVKD. CDR3: CAISESRGEGSQPQHF. CDR3 nucleotide sequence: TGTGCCATCAGTGAGTCGAGAGGGGAGGGAAGTCAGCCCCAGCATTTT.

The chain has TRBV20-1 and TRBJ2-7, with 7 bases identical to TRBD1. V trimming: 6 bases; J trimming: 2 bases; junction bases outside the gene matches: 4. Germline CDR1 and CDR2: DFQATT and SNEGSKA (reference sequence). There are 12 residues in the CDR3. The CDR3 DNA is TGCAGTGCCGAGGACAGGACCTACGAGCAGTACTTC. Translating it yields CSAEDRTYEQYF.

The CDR3 loop reads CASSGRDILFGYTF. CDR3 DNA: TGTGCCAGCAGTGGCCGGGACATACTCTTTGGCTACACCTTC. The chain recombines TRBV6-2 or TRBV6-3 with TRBJ1-2; TRBD1 is a possible D gene (6 bases). The V end lost 5 bases, the J end lost 7 bases, and 17 bases lay between the germline ends. This CDR3 region has 14 residues. Germline-derived CDR1 and CDR2 are MNHEY and SVGEGT.